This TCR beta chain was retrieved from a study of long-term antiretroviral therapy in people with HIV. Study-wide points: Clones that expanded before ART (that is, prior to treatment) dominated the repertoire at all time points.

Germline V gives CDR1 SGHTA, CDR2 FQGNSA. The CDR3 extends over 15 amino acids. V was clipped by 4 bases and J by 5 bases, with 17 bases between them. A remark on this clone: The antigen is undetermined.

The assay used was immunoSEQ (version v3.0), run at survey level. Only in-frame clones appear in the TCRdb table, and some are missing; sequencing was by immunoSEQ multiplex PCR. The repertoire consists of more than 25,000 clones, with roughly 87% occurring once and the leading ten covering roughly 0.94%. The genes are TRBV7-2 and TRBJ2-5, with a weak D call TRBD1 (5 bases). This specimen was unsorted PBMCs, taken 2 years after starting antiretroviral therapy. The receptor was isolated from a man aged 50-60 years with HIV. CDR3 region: CASSSLRQGRETQYF. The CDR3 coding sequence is TGTGCCAGCAGCTCCCTGAGGCAGGGCCGGGAGACCCAGTACTTC.